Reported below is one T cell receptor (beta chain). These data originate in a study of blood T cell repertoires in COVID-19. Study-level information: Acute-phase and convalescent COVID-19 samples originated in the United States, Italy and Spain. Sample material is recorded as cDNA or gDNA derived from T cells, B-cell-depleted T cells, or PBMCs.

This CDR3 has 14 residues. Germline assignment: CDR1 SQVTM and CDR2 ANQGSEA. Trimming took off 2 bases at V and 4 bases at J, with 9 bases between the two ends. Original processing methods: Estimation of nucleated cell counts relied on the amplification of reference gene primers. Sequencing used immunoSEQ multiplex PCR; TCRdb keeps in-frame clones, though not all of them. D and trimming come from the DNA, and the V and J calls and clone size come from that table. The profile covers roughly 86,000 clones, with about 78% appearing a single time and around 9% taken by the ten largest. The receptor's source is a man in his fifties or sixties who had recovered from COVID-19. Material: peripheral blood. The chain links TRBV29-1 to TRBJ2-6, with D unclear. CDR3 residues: CSVEPGSGANVLTF. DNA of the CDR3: TGCAGCGTTGAACCAGGCTCCGGGGCCAACGTCCTGACTTTC.